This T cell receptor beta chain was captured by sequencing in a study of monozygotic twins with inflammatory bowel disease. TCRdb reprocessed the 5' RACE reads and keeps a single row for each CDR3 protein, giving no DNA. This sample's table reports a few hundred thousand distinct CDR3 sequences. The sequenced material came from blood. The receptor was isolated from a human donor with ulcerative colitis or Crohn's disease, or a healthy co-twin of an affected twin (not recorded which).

The CDR3 sequence: CASTPAGIYEQYF. V usage is TRBV28 and J usage is TRBJ2-7; TCRdb returns TRBD2, unconfirmable since there is no DNA. CDR1 is MDHEN, CDR2 SYDVKM, per germline. CDR3 length equals 13 residues.